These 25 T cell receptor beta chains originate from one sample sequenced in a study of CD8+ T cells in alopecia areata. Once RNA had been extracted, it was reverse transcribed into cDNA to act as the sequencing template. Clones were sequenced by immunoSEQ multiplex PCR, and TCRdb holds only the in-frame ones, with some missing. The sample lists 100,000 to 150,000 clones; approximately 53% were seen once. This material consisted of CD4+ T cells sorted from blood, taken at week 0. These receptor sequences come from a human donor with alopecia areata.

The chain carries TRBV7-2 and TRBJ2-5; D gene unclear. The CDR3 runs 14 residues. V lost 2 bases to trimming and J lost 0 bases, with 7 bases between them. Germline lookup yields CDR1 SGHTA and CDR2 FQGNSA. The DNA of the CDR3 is TGTGCCAGCAGCTTAAGGCAGGACCAAGAGACCCAGTACTTC. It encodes CASSLRQDQETQYF.

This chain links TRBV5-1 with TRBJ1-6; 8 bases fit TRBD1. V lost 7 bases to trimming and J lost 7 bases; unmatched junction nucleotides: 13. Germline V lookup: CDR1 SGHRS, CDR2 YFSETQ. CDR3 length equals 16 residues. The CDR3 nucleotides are TGCGCCAGCGCCAAGGAGGACAGGGTGAGGAATTCACCCCTCCACTTT. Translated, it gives CASAKEDRVRNSPLHF. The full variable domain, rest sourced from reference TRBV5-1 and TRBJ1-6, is KAGVTQTPRYLIKTRGQQVTLSCSPISGHRSVSWYQQTPGQGLQFLFEYFSETQRNKGNFPGRFSGRQFSNSRSEMNVSTLELGDSALYLCASAKEDRVRNSPLHFGNGTRLTVT.

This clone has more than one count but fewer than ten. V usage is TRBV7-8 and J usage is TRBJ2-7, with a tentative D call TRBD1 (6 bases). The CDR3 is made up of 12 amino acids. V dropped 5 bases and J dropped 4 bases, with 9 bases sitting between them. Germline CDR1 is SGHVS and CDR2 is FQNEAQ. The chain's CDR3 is CASSHGQYEQYF. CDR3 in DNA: TGTGCCAGCAGCCACGGACAGTACGAGCAGTACTTC.

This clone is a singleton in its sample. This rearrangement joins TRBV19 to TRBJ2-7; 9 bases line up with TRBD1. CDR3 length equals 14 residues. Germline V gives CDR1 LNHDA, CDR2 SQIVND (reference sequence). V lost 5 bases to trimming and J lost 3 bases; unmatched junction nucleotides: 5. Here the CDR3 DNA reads TGTGCCAGTAGTCCGGGACAGGGATTCTACGAGCAGTACTTC. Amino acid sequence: CASSPGQGFYEQYF.

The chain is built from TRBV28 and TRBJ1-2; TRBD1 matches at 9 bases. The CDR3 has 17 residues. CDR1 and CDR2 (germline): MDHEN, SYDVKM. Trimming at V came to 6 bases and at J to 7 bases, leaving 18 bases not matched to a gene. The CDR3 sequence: CASRITGTGSSLSGYTF. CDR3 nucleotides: TGTGCCAGCAGGATAACCGGGACAGGGTCATCCTTATCTGGCTACACCTTC.

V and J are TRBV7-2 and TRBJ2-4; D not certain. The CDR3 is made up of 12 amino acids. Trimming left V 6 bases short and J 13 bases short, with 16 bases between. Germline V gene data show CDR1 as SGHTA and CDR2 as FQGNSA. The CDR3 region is CASRTTVSPQYF. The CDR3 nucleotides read TGTGCCAGCAGAACTACCGTGAGCCCCCAGTACTTC.

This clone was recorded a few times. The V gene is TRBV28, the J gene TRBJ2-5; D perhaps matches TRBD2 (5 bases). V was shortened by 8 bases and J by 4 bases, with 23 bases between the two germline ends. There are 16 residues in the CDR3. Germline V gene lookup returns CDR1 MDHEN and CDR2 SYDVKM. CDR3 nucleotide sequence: TGTGCCAGCGGAGAGTTTCGACACGGGGTAGGAGAGACCCAGTACTTC. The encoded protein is CASGEFRHGVGETQYF.

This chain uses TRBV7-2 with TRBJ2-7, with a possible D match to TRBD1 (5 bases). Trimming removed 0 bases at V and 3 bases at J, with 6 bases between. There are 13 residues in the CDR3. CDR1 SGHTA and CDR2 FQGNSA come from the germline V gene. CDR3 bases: TGTGCCAGCAGCTTAGCAGGGGACTACGAGCAGTACTTC. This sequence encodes CASSLAGDYEQYF.

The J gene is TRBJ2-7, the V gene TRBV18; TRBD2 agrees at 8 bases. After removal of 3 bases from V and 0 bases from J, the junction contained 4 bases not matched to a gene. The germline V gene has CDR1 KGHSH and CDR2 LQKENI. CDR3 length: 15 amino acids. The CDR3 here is CASSPLAGPSYEQYF. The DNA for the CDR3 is TGTGCCAGCTCACCGCTAGCGGGTCCCTCCTACGAGCAGTACTTC.

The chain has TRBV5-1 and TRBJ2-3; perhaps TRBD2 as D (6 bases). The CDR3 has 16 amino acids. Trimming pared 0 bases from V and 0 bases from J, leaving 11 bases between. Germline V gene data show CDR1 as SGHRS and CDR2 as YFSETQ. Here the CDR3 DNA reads TGCGCCAGCAGCTTGGCCGGTGGGACTAGCACAGATACGCAGTATTTT. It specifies CASSLAGGTSTDTQYF.

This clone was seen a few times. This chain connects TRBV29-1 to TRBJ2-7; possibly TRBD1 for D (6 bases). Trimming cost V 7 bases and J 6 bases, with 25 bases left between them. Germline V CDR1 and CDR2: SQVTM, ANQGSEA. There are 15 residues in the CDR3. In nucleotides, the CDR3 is TGCAGCGCCGTCGGTAGGACAGACTTAAGGGGCGAGCAGTACTTC. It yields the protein CSAVGRTDLRGEQYF.

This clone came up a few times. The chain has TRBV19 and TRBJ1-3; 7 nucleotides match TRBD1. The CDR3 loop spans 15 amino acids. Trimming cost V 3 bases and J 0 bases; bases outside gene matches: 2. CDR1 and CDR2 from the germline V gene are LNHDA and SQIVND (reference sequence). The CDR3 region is CASSIWDSSGNTIYF. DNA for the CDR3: TGTGCCAGTAGTATTTGGGACAGCTCTGGAAACACCATATATTTT.

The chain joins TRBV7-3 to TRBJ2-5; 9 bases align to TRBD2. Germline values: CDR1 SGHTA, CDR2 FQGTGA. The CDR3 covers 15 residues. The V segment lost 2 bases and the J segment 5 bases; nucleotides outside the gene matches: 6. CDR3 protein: CASSLGLAGRETQYF. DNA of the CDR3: TGTGCCAGCAGCTTAGGCCTAGCGGGACGGGAGACCCAGTACTTC.

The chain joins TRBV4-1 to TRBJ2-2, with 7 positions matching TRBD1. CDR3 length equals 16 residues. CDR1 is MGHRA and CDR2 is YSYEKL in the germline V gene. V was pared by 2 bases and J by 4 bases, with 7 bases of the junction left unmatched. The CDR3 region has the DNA TGCGCCAGCAGCCAACCCCGGGGACAGCTCACCGGGGAGCTGTTTTTT. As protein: CASSQPRGQLTGELFF.

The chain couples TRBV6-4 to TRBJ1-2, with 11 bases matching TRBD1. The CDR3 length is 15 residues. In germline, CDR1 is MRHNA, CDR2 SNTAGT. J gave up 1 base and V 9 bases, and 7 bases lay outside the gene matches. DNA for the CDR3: TGTGCCAGACCTGGGACAGGGGGAAGTAACTATGGCTACACCTTC. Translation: CARPGTGGSNYGYTF.

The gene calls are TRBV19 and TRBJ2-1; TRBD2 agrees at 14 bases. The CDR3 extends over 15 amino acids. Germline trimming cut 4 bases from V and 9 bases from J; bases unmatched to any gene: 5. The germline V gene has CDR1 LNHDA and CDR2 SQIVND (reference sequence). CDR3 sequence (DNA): TGTGCCAGTAGTAGGGGACTAGCGGGAGTAGCTGAGCAGTTCTTC. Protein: CASSRGLAGVAEQFF.

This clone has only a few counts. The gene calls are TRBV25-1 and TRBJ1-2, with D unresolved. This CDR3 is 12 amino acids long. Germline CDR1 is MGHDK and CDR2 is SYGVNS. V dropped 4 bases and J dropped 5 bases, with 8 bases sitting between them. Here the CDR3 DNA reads TGTGCCAGCAGTGTTTCAGCGTATGGCTACACCTTC. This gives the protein CASSVSAYGYTF.

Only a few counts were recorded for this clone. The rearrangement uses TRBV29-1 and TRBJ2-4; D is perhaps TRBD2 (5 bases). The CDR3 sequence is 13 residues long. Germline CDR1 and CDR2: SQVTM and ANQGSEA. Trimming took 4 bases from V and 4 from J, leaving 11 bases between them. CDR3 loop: CSVVPPGKNIQYF. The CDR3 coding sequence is TGCAGCGTTGTTCCCCCGGGGAAAAACATTCAGTACTTC.

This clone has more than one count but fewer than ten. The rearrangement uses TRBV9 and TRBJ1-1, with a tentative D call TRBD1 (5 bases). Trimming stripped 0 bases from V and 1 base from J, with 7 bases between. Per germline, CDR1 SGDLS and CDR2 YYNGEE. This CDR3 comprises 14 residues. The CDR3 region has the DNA TGTGCCAGCAGCGTAGAGGGGCAGAACACTGAAGCTTTCTTT. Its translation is CASSVEGQNTEAFF.

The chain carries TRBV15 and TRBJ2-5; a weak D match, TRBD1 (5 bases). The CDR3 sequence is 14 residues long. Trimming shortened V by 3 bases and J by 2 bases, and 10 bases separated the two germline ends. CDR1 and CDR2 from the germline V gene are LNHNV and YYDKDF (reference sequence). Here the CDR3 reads CATSRPGNQETQYF. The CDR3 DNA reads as TGTGCCACCAGCAGGCCAGGGAATCAAGAGACCCAGTACTTC.

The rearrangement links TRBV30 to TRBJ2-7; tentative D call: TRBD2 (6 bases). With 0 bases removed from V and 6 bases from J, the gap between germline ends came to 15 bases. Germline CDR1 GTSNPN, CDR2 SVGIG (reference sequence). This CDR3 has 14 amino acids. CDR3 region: CAWSVGSGSFEQYF. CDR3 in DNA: TGTGCCTGGAGTGTAGGTAGCGGATCGTTCGAGCAGTACTTC.

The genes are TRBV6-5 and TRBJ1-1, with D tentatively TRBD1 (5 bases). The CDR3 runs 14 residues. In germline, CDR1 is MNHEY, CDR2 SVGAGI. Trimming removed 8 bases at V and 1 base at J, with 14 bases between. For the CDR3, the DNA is TGTGCCAGCCTTCTAGACCAGGGGAACACTGAAGCTTTCTTT. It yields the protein CASLLDQGNTEAFF.

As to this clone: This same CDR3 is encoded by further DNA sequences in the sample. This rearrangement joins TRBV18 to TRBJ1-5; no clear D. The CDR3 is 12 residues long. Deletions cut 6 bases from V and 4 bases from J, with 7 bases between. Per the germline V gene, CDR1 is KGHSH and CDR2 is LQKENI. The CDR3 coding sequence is TGTGCCAGCTCCCCGGGTAATCAGCCCCAGCATTTT. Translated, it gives CASSPGNQPQHF.

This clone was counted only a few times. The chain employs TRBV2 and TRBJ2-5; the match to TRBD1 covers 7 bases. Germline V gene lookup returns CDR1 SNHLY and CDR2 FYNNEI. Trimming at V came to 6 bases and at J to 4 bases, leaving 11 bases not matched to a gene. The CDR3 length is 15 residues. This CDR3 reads CASRAGTESLETQYF. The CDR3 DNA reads TGTGCCAGCAGGGCCGGGACAGAGTCTTTAGAGACCCAGTACTTC.

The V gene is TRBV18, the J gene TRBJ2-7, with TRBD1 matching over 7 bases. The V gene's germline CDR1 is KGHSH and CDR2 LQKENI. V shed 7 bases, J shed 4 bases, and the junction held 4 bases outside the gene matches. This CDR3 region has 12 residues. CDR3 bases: TGTGCCAGCTTGGGACAGAGTTACGAGCAGTACTTC. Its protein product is CASLGQSYEQYF.